This T cell receptor (beta chain) was recovered during a study of T-cell memory formation after mild COVID-19. Study outcomes and limitations: Researchers report contracting CD4+ clones mostly in CM and EM, with CD8+ clones in EMRA. Cross-reactive memory appears to have joined, as suggested by some responding clones showing up in pre-infection memory.

Note on this clonotype: Its antigen is unknown.

The authors produced TCR alpha and TCR beta cDNA libraries with sample barcodes and UMIs by 5'RACE using constant-segment primers. TCRdb called the 5' RACE reads again in MiXCR, with one record for every CDR3 protein. The table has 430,000 or so distinct CDR3 sequences, roughly 23% seen once. Trimming removed 5 bases at V and 10 bases at J, with 24 bases between. This CDR3 contains 15 residues. Germline V gene data show CDR1 as SGHRS and CDR2 as YFSETQ. The chain is built from TRBV5-1 and TRBJ1-1, with D perhaps matching TRBD1 (5 bases). The clonotype comes from an adult woman who had mild COVID-19 (a few samples of this study predate the infection). Cell type and time point are not known. Sequencing was done on a sample of PBMCs or a T cell subset sorted from them (not recorded which). The chain's CDR3 is CASRAIGRGVKTAFF. CDR3 sequence (DNA): TGCGCCAGCAGAGCCATAGGGAGGGGCGTCAAGACAGCTTTCTTT. The variable domain in full, with the rest retrieved from reference TRBV5-1 and TRBJ1-1, is KAGVTQTPRYLIKTRGQQVTLSCSPISGHRSVSWYQQTPGQGLQFLFEYFSETQRNKGNFPGRFSGRQFSNSRSEMNVSTLELGDSALYLCASRAIGRGVKTAFFGQGTRLTVV.